This T cell receptor (beta chain) was obtained from a study of technical replicates of blood from a handful of donors. Measured with immunoSEQ multiplex PCR; TCRdb has only the in-frame clones, and not every one. The sample lists fewer than 65,000 clones; approximately 89% were seen once. The V gene's germline CDR1 is KGHSH and CDR2 LQKENI. V lost 6 bases to trimming and J lost 4 bases; unmatched junction nucleotides: 6. CDR3 length: 14 amino acids. The TCR sequence derives from a human donor in good health. Some clones in this sample may be carry-over from other donors' samples. What was sequenced was PBMCs. The chain has TRBV18 and TRBJ2-5, with 9 bases lining up with TRBD1. DNA for the CDR3: TGTGCCAGCTCGCTGGGACAGGGAGGAGAGACCCAGTACTTC. This codes for CASSLGQGGETQYF.